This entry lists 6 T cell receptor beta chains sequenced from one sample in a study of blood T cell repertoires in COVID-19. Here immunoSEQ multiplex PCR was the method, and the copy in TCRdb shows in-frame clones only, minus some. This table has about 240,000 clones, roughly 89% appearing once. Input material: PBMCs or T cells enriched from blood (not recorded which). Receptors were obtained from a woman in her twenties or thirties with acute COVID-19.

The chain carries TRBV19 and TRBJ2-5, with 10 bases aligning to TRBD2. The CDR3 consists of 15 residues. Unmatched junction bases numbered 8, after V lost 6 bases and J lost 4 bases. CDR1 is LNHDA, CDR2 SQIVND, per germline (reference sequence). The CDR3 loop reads CASSSSGGRGETQYF. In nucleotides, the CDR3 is TGTGCCAGTAGCAGTAGCGGGGGGAGAGGAGAGACCCAGTACTTC.

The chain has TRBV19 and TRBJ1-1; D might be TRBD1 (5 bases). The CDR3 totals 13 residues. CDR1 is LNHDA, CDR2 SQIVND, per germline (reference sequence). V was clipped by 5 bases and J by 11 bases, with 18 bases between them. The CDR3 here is CASSLLPTDAAFF. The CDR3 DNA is TGTGCCAGTAGTCTCCTCCCGACAGATGCGGCTTTCTTT.

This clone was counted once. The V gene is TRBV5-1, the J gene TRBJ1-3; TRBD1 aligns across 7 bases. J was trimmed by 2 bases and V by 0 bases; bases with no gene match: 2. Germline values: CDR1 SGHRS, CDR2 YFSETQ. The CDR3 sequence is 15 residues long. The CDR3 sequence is CASSLGGTAGNTIYF. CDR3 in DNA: TGCGCCAGCAGCTTGGGCGGGACAGCTGGAAACACCATATATTTT.

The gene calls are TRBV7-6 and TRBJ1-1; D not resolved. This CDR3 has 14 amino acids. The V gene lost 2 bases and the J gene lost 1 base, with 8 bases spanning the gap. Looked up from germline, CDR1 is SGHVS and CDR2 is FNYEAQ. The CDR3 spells CASSLMTTNTEAFF. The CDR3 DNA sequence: TGTGCCAGCAGCTTAATGACAACGAACACTGAAGCTTTCTTT.

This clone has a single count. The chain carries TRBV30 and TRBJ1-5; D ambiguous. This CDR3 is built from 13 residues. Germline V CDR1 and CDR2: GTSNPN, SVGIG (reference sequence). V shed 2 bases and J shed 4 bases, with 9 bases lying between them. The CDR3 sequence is CAWSYGENQPQHF. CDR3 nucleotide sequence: TGTGCCTGGAGTTACGGTGAGAATCAGCCCCAGCATTTT.

CDR3 residues: CSASLGGTDNSPLHF. Written as DNA, the CDR3 is TGCAGTGCTAGTCTAGGTGGGACAGATAATTCACCCCTCCACTTT. J is TRBJ1-6 and V is TRBV20-1; TRBD1 aligns across 7 bases. The CDR3 extends over 15 amino acids. V dropped 3 bases and J dropped 5; count of bases not matched to a gene: 7. Germline CDR1 DFQATT, CDR2 SNEGSKA (reference sequence).